This TCR beta chain originates from a study of T cell clones after liver transplantation. Thawed unstimulated PBMCs were FACS-sorted by CD3, CD4 and CD8 into two populations. The CDR3 has 19 amino acids. Measured with immunoSEQ multiplex PCR; TCRdb has only the in-frame clones, and not every one. The data contain more than 45,000 clones, about 70% of them singletons. This clone came up a few times. The genes are TRBV1 and TRBJ2-1; the table's D call TRBD2 went unverified against the DNA. TRBV1 has pseudogene status. This specimen consisted of CD4+ T cells from blood, obtained at the approximately 15-month timepoint. The receptor comes from a human patient who received a liver transplant. Some T cells may be graft donor cells. Here the CDR3 reads CTSSQDLGRGAHSYNEQFF. DNA for the CDR3: TGCACCAGCAGCCAAGATTTGGGGCGGGGGGCCCACTCCTACAATGAGCAGTTCTTC.